This T cell receptor (beta chain) stems from a study of tumor-infiltrating lymphocytes in oesophageal squamous cell carcinoma. One entry per CDR3 protein results from TCRdb running MiXCR on the PCR reads. The sample lists 15,000 to 20,000 distinct CDR3 sequences; about 50% were seen once. Germline loops: CDR1 SGHDT, CDR2 YYEEEE. V lost 0 bases and J 3 bases, leaving 12 bases between the germline ends. This CDR3 is 15 amino acids long. This receptor was taken from a male donor with esophageal squamous cell carcinoma. This rearrangement joins TRBV5-6 to TRBJ1-2; the D gene is possibly TRBD1 (6 bases). The sequenced material came from esophageal tumor tissue. CDR3 sequence (DNA): TGTGCCAGCAGCTTGGGGGTGGCAGGGGACTATGGCTACACCTTC. It is translated as CASSLGVAGDYGYTF.